The rows below give T cell receptor beta chains drawn from one sample of a study of blood T cells in healthy people across ages. TCRdb re-called the 5' RACE reads with MiXCR, one entry per CDR3 protein. The sample lists about 800,000 distinct CDR3 sequences, approximately 25% occurring once. This same sample was also taken into another study, of T cells of mothers and their children.

Sequencing input: blood. The origin of the receptors is a boy between 10 and 17 years old in good health. The CDR3 runs from the conserved cysteine through the conserved F or W. The D gene is left open where the match is weak. For some rows the clone size is stated as once, few or many, or as a class when expanded; others skip it.

V	size	J	D	DNA	CDR3
TRBV7-6	few	TRBJ2-1	.	TGTGCCAGCAGCTCGTCGGACAGAGAGGAGCAGTTCTTC	CASSSSDREEQFF
TRBV20-1	.	TRBJ2-4	TRBD2	TGCAGTGCTCCAAGGACTAGCCGGTGGGGGGCCAAAAACATTCAGTACTTC	CSAPRTSRWGAKNIQYF
TRBV2	.	TRBJ2-7	TRBD2	TGTGCCAGCAGCTGGACTAGCGGGGGATCCGAGCAGTACTTC	CASSWTSGGSEQYF
TRBV9	.	TRBJ2-5	.	TGTGCCAGCAGCGGAGGCGCCGGAGGCCCCGGGTGGGAGACCCAGTACTTC	CASSGGAGGPGWETQYF
TRBV15	.	TRBJ1-4	.	TGTGCCACCAGCAGACAGATTACAACTAATGAAAAACTGTTTTTT	CATSRQITTNEKLFF
TRBV6-5	.	TRBJ2-3	.	TGTGCCAGCAGTTATCTGGGGCAGCCCACAGATACGCAGTATTTT	CASSYLGQPTDTQYF
TRBV28	.	TRBJ2-1	.	TGTGCCAGCAGTCAGGAGCTCATCTCAATCGATGAGCAGTTCTTC	CASSQELISIDEQFF
TRBV6-5	.	TRBJ1-1	TRBD1	TGTGCCAGCAGTTACTCGAACAGGGGGCGGACTGAAGCTTTCTTT	CASSYSNRGRTEAFF
TRBV7-9	.	TRBJ1-6	.	TGTGCCAGCAGCTTAGGGGCAGCCCAGTATAATTCACCCCTCCACTTT	CASSLGAAQYNSPLHF
TRBV9	few	TRBJ2-1	.	TGTGCCAGCAGCGTAGGCTCCTACAATGAGCAGTTCTTC	CASSVGSYNEQFF
TRBV4-1	.	TRBJ2-7	TRBD2	TGCGCCAGCAGCCGGTTAACTAGCGGGAGCCACGAGCAGTACTTC	CASSRLTSGSHEQYF
TRBV7-2	few	TRBJ2-7	TRBD2	TGTGCCAGCAGCTCTCCCGGGACTAGCATCCACGAGCAGTACTTC	CASSSPGTSIHEQYF
TRBV2	few	TRBJ2-1	TRBD1	TGTGCCACGAGGGACAGAAGCCTCAATGAGCAGTTCTTC	CATRDRSLNEQFF
TRBV27	many	TRBJ2-1	TRBD2	TGTGCCAGCAGCCGACTAGCGGGAGGCTACAATGAGCAGTTCTTC	CASSRLAGGYNEQFF
TRBV7-2	few	TRBJ1-5	.	TGTGCCAGCAGCTTATGGAAGCCCCAGCATTTT	CASSLWKPQHF
TRBV4-3	few	TRBJ2-2	.	TGCGCCAGCAGCCAGGATAACGGCGCCGGCACCGGGGAGCTGTTTTTT	CASSQDNGAGTGELFF
TRBV7-8	.	TRBJ2-1	TRBD2	TGTGCCAGCACCCCCAGGCGCTTGCGGGAGGAAAGGGGGGACAATGAGCAGTTCTTC	CASTPRRLREERGDNEQFF
TRBV7-9	many	TRBJ2-7	.	TGTGCCAGCAGCTTAGATTTCTACGAGCAGTACTTC	CASSLDFYEQYF